This T cell receptor beta chain was sequenced during a study of tumor-infiltrating lymphocytes in glioblastoma multiforme. Study conclusions and caveats: Just one glioblastoma patient contributed to the TCR-mutation comparison.

TCRB libraries came from RNA via three nested multiplex PCR rounds. TCRdb passed the multiplex PCR reads through MiXCR, listing each CDR3 protein once. Of approximately 20,000 distinct CDR3 sequences in the sample, 65% to 80% are singletons; the top ten hold around 18%. With regard to this clonotype: The antigen is undetermined.

Germline V gives CDR1 MNHNS, CDR2 SASEGT. The CDR3 covers 14 residues. Trimming shortened V by 7 bases and J by 0 bases, and 12 bases separated the two germline ends. Material for sequencing was peripheral blood. This sequence was found in a male donor with glioblastoma. The chain recombines TRBV6-1 with TRBJ1-1, with no clear D. The CDR3 spells CASTIPLLNTEAFF. The CDR3 DNA follows: TGTGCCAGCACCATCCCTTTGTTGAACACTGAAGCTTTCTTT.